This TCR beta chain was profiled in a study of blood T cell repertoires in COVID-19. For the study at large: The cDNA or gDNA used as material had been derived from T cells, B-cell-depleted T cells, or PBMCs.

V was pared by 6 bases and J by 2 bases, with 6 bases of the junction left unmatched. The germline V gene has CDR1 MNHEY and CDR2 SVGAGI. CDR3 length: 14 amino acids. This clone was found a few times. One Seattle source followed patients from active infection through their disease course. The authors' processing: Cell counts per sample came from amplifying reference gene primers. Data came from immunoSEQ multiplex PCR; TCRdb stores just in-frame clones and leaves some out. From that table come the V and J calls and clone size; the DNA was used to work out D and trimming. The sample has about 120,000 clones; roughly 89% are singletons.

This TCR derives from a woman aged 60-75 years with COVID-19, enrolled during active disease. Sequencing used peripheral blood. The chain couples TRBV6-5 to TRBJ1-1; TRBD1 aligns across 7 bases. CDR3 protein: CASSTGVGNTEAFF. The DNA for the CDR3 is TGTGCCAGCAGCACAGGGGTGGGAAACACTGAAGCTTTCTTT.